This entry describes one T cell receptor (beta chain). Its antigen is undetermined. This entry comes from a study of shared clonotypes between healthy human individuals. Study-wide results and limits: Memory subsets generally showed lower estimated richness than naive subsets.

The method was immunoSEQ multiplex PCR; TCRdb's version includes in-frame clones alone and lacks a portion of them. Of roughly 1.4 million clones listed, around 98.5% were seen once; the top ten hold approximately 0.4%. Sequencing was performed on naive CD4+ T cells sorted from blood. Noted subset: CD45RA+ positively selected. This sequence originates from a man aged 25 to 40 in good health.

The CDR3 spells CASSEIYDSYNEQFF. The CDR3 nucleotides are TGTGCCAGCAGCGAAATCTATGACTCCTACAATGAGCAGTTCTTC. The chain links TRBV11-2 to TRBJ2-1, with D unclear. V was cut by 5 bases and J by 0 bases, with 11 bases left in between. CDR3 length: 15 amino acids. The germline V gene has CDR1 SGHAT and CDR2 FQNNGV.